The clone carrying this T cell receptor beta chain was seen only a few times. This specimen belongs to a study of blood T cell repertoires in COVID-19. The ends lost 2 bases at V and 10 bases at J; junction bases unmatched: 9. The CDR3 is made up of 14 amino acids. Germline V CDR1 and CDR2: SGHAT, FQNNGV. Authors' analysis steps: Reference gene primer amplification gave nucleated cell count estimates. Sequencing used immunoSEQ multiplex PCR; TCRdb keeps in-frame clones, though not all of them. V, J and clone size are taken as reported in that table, and D and trimming were inferred from the DNA itself. Counted here are roughly 280,000 clones, less than 90% occurring once; the ten biggest clones make up around 1.8%.

The chain uses TRBV11-2 and TRBJ2-3; TRBD2 aligns across 7 bases. The sample taken for sequencing was peripheral blood. The source is a man between 25 and 39 years old with active or convalescent COVID-19. CDR3 coding DNA: TGTGCCAGCAGCTTACAAAAAGGGACTATCCCGCAGTATTTT. Protein: CASSLQKGTIPQYF.